These T cell receptor beta chains were read from a single sample in a study of blood T cell repertoires in COVID-19. Clones were sequenced by immunoSEQ multiplex PCR, and TCRdb holds only the in-frame ones, with some missing. The table has approximately 100,000 clones, roughly 89% seen once. The sequencing input was peripheral blood. These receptor sequences come from a man between 70 and 80 years old with acute or convalescent COVID-19. CDR3s include the opening cysteine and the closing phenylalanine or tryptophan. D genes are given only for firm matches. Rows give clone size only sometimes, using once, few, many, or a class for an expanded clone.

CDR3nt,CDR3aa,d_gene,j_gene,abundance,v_gene
TGTGCTAGTGCCGCCCCCCTACAGGGGGGCGAGCAGTACTTC,CASAAPLQGGEQYF,TRBD1,TRBJ2-7,-,TRBV12-5
TGTGCCAGCGCATACCTGGGGGGTCCTGAAGCTTTCTTT,CASAYLGGPEAFF,-,TRBJ1-1,-,TRBV5-4
TGCGCCAGCAGTGAGTCTGGCGGGGCATACAATGAGCAGTTCTTC,CASSESGGAYNEQFF,-,TRBJ2-1,-,TRBV10-1
TGCGCCAGCAGCCAAGAACTCCACTGGACTAGACCACAGTACTTC,CASSQELHWTRPQYF,TRBD2,TRBJ2-7,-,TRBV4-1
TGTGCCAGCAGCTGGGAGCCAGGGGCCGGAAACACCATATATTTT,CASSWEPGAGNTIYF,-,TRBJ1-3,-,TRBV5-6
TGTGCCAGCAGCCCCCCCAGCGGGGCCTACGAGCAGTACTTC,CASSPPSGAYEQYF,TRBD2,TRBJ2-7,-,TRBV11-2
TGTGCCAGCAGTTTACGCCCCGGGGGGACTTACGGCTACACCTTC,CASSLRPGGTYGYTF,-,TRBJ1-2,-,TRBV28
TGTGCCAGCAGTCGGGATTCCTACGAGCAGTACTTC,CASSRDSYEQYF,-,TRBJ2-7,-,TRBV6-5
TGTGCCAGCAGTTTAAATTGGGCAGCCTATGGCTACACCTTC,CASSLNWAAYGYTF,-,TRBJ1-2,-,TRBV27
TGTGCCAGCAGCTTAGGGGGGGGTCAGCCCCAGCATTTT,CASSLGGGQPQHF,-,TRBJ1-5,-,TRBV13
TGTGCCAGTAGTATACCGACAGTCCTGAACACTGAAGCTTTCTTT,CASSIPTVLNTEAFF,-,TRBJ1-1,once,TRBV19
TGTGCCATCAGTGACTTCGGGGGGGAACTGTTTTTT,CAISDFGGELFF,-,TRBJ1-4,-,TRBV10-3
TGTGCCAGCTCGCCTGACAGCCCCTATGGCTACACCTTC,CASSPDSPYGYTF,-,TRBJ1-2,once,TRBV18
TGTGCCAGCAGCTTAGGGGGACTAGCCTCAGCGTACCAAGAGACCCAGTACTTC,CASSLGGLASAYQETQYF,TRBD2,TRBJ2-5,-,TRBV7-9
TGCGCCAGCAGCTCGGGACAGGGGCGTGAAAAACTGTTTTTT,CASSSGQGREKLFF,TRBD1,TRBJ1-4,-,TRBV5-1
TGTGCCAGCAGCCGTCCGGGACAACCCTACGAGCAGTACTTC,CASSRPGQPYEQYF,-,TRBJ2-7,-,TRBV7-9
TGTGCCACCGGGGGGGGGAGCTCCTACGAGCAGTACTTC,CATGGGSSYEQYF,TRBD2,TRBJ2-7,-,TRBV2
TGTGCCAGCAGTTACTCAGGGACAAGGGCTCACAATGAGCAGTTCTTC,CASSYSGTRAHNEQFF,-,TRBJ2-1,-,TRBV6-5
TGTGCCAGCAGCTTATCAGGGGAGATGAGCTATGGCTACACCTTC,CASSLSGEMSYGYTF,-,TRBJ1-2,once,TRBV7-6
TGTGCCAGCAGTGACAATGGCAATCAGCCCCAGCATTTT,CASSDNGNQPQHF,-,TRBJ1-5,-,TRBV27
TGTGCCAGCAGTGAAAGCGGGTGGGAAGCACTCATTAACTATGGCTACACCTTC,CASSESGWEALINYGYTF,-,TRBJ1-2,-,TRBV2
TGCGCCAGCAGCTCCCGGGACAGGGAGGACTCTGGAAACACCATATATTTT,CASSSRDREDSGNTIYF,TRBD1,TRBJ1-3,-,TRBV5-1